The 9 T cell receptor beta chains listed next were all sequenced from one sample in a study of T-cell reconstitution after alpha-beta-depleted transplantation in children. This sample's TCRbeta library carried unique molecular identifier barcodes. MiXCR was run by TCRdb on the PCR reads, yielding one entry per CDR3 protein. In the table there are about 900,000 distinct CDR3 sequences, about 26% of which are singletons. The source material was PBMCs, mostly from graft donor cells, sampled 360 days after TCRalphabeta/CD19-depleted stem cell transplant. The receptors derive from a boy younger than two who had a stem cell transplant for SCID, so the T cells may come from the graft donor.

In this sample, this clonotype turned up a few times. The rearrangement uses TRBV15 and TRBJ2-1; 8 bases agree with TRBD1. Germline values: CDR1 LNHNV, CDR2 YYDKDF (reference sequence). Losses at the gene ends were 1 base for V and 9 bases for J; bases not matched to a gene: 2. CDR3 length: 13 amino acids. The CDR3 DNA sequence: TGTGCCACCAGCAGAGGGACAGGGTTTGAGCAGTTCTTC. As protein: CATSRGTGFEQFF.

The CDR3 spells CASMTSTDTQYF. The CDR3 DNA is TGTGCCAGCATGACCAGCACAGATACGCAGTATTTT. The V and J genes are TRBV6-6 and TRBJ2-3, with no clear D. The V end lost 7 bases, the J end lost 0 bases, and 5 bases lay between the germline ends. Germline lookup yields CDR1 MNHNY and CDR2 SVGAGI (reference sequence). The CDR3 loop spans 12 amino acids.

The V call is TRBV12-3 or TRBV12-4, the J call TRBJ1-2; 7 bases match TRBD1. Germline trimming cut 5 bases from V and 0 bases from J; bases unmatched to any gene: 9. CDR3 length equals 16 residues. DNA of the CDR3: TGTGCCAGCAGTCCCGGGACAGCCGCTCCTAACTATGGCTACACCTTC. It encodes CASSPGTAAPNYGYTF.

This clonotype has a handful of counts. The chain recombines TRBV15 with TRBJ2-3; 8 bases are a match to TRBD2. CDR1 is LNHNV and CDR2 is YYDKDF in the germline V gene (reference sequence). The CDR3 sequence is 16 residues long. Unmatched junction bases numbered 5, after V lost 3 bases and J lost 0 bases. CDR3 in DNA: TGTGCCACCAGCAGCCAGCGGGGGCGAAGCACAGATACGCAGTATTTT. Translated: CATSSQRGRSTDTQYF.

The count of this clonotype is one. The chain has TRBV4-3 and TRBJ1-4; D gene ambiguous. With 1 base removed from V and 12 bases from J, the gap between germline ends came to 15 bases. The germline V gene encodes CDR1 LGHNA and CDR2 YSLEER. This CDR3 contains 14 residues. DNA of the CDR3: TGCGCCAGCAGCCAAGGGATTGTAAGGGAGGAACTGTTTTTT. Translated: CASSQGIVREELFF.

CDR3 coding DNA: TGTGCCAGCAGCCGCAGACCGGGACAGGGACCATACGAGCAGTACTTC. Its protein product is CASSRRPGQGPYEQYF. The V call is TRBV3-1, the J call TRBJ2-7; 9 bases align to TRBD1. Germline CDR1 is LGHDT and CDR2 is YNNKEL (reference sequence). The CDR3 is 16 residues long. J lost 4 bases, V lost 4 bases, and 11 bases had no gene match.

This chain joins TRBV5-1 and TRBJ2-3; no reliable D call. Looked up from germline, CDR1 is SGHRS and CDR2 is YFSETQ. This CDR3 has 14 amino acids. Trimming stripped 4 bases from V and 0 bases from J, with 9 bases between. The DNA of the CDR3 is TGCGCCAGCAGCCAGACGAGGAGCACAGATACGCAGTATTTT. Amino acids: CASSQTRSTDTQYF.

This clonotype was found a few times. This chain uses TRBV2 with TRBJ2-5; D remains unclear. V was cut by 3 bases and J by 4 bases, with 9 bases left in between. This CDR3 comprises 13 residues. Germline V lookup: CDR1 SNHLY, CDR2 FYNNEI. The CDR3 DNA is TGTGCCAGCAGTGACCGGAGTGGAGAGACCCAGTACTTC. Translation: CASSDRSGETQYF.

The table lists this clonotype with a few counts. The V call is TRBV20-1, the J call TRBJ2-7, with unresolved D. CDR1 DFQATT and CDR2 SNEGSKA come from the germline V gene (reference sequence). The CDR3 sequence is 14 residues long. V was clipped by 0 bases and J by 0 bases, with 9 bases between them. Here the CDR3 reads CSARDLESSYEQYF. CDR3 sequence (DNA): TGCAGTGCTAGAGATCTCGAGAGCTCCTACGAGCAGTACTTC.